This T cell receptor (beta chain) emerged from a study of beta chain features in type 1 diabetes. Study-wide results and caveats: Shorter TCRB CDR3s, moderately but significantly so, were found in Type 1 diabetes patients in all four CD4+ subsets. Comparison showed that naive, central memory and Treg TCRB repertoires appeared more similar among patients than among healthy donors. Reduced insertions and increased deletions marked VDJ junctions in type 1 diabetes patients.

From germline, CDR1 is SGDLS and CDR2 YYNGEE. Trimming pared 0 bases from V and 0 bases from J, leaving 7 bases between. The CDR3 runs 15 residues. One heparinised draw of blood, averaging approximately 110 mL, came from each donor. Reverse transcription of all isolated RNA meant that expressed TCRB transcripts were sequenced. The data were produced by immunoSEQ multiplex PCR, yet TCRdb's version contains in-frame clones alone and is incomplete. Here the sample spans 200,000 to 250,000 clones, under 70% being singletons. Comments on this clone: The antigen is unknown. This same CDR3 is encoded by further DNA sequences in the sample.

The sequenced sample consisted of naive CD4+ T cells from blood. V and J are TRBV9 and TRBJ2-1; no clear D. This clonotype was sampled from a man between 25 and 39 years old in good health. CDR3 residues: CASSVGPSSYNEQFF. CDR3 coding DNA: TGTGCCAGCAGCGTAGGACCCAGCTCCTACAATGAGCAGTTCTTC.